Sequencing of this T cell receptor (beta chain) was carried out in a study of Graves' ophthalmopathy and Graves' hyperthyroidism. Whole-study findings and limits: Discriminating ophthalmopathy from stable hyperthyroidism, a 13-signature model attained a sensitivity of about 90% and a specificity of about 81%.

The germline V and J ends were trimmed by 3 bases and 5 bases, with 8 bases remaining between them. The CDR3 is 12 residues long. Germline V gene sequence: CDR1 DFQATT, CDR2 SNEGSKA (reference sequence). With respect to this clonotype: Its antigen remains unknown.

CDR3 regions of TCR beta were amplified from RNA transcripts. Second-round multiplex PCR came after a first-round RT-PCR that employed HTBI primers. One entry per CDR3 protein results from TCRdb running MiXCR on the multiplex PCR reads. The sample carries 450,000 to 600,000 distinct CDR3 sequences, approximately 35% recorded once. The specimen sequenced was peripheral blood or thyroid tissue (not recorded which). This TCR was recovered from an adult man with Graves' hyperthyroidism. This chain connects TRBV20-1 to TRBJ2-1; TRBD2 might be the D (5 bases). As DNA, the CDR3 is TGCAGTGCTAGTGCCGGGAACAATGAGCAGTTCTTC. Translated: CSASAGNNEQFF.